Detailed here is one T cell receptor (beta chain). Using immunoSEQ multiplex PCR, the repertoire was profiled, and TCRdb retains in-frame clones only, with some absent. The table has about 680,000 clones, 80% to 90% seen once; the top ten hold around 1.4%. Indicated treatment: some 20 received Ad26.COV2.S at low or high dose, single or two shots; 5 received placebo; per-sample allocation not given. Collection of samples fell on day 63 after the first vaccine or placebo injection. This sample was taken from a study of Ad26.COV2.S vaccination and SARS-CoV-2 variants. V was cut by 6 bases and J by 6 bases, with 6 bases left in between. CDR1 is LGHNT, CDR2 FRNRAP, per germline. This CDR3 has 11 amino acids.

The starting material was peripheral blood, obtained in a trial of Ad26.COV2.S vaccine versus placebo. The source of this sequence is a person between 18 and 65 years old who received the Ad26.COV2.S COVID-19 vaccine or a placebo. V gene TRBV12-5 combines with J gene TRBJ2-1; D call uncertain. The CDR3 DNA is TGTGCTAGTGGAAGCTTCAATGAGCAGTTCTTC. Translated: CASGSFNEQFF.